Below are 3 T cell receptor beta chains sequenced from a single sample in a study of neurological immune-mediated disorders. MiXCR, applied by TCRdb to the 5' RACE reads, yields one record per CDR3 protein. The sample contains some 41,000 distinct CDR3 sequences, more than 2% of which appear only once. The specimen was PBMCs. These receptors originate from a man between 25 and 39 years old with multiple sclerosis.

There are many counts of this clonotype. CDR3: CASTTTANYGYTF. Written as DNA, the CDR3 is TGTGCCAGCACGACGACAGCAAATTATGGCTACACCTTC. This sequence joins TRBV19 and TRBJ1-2; D may be TRBD1 (5 bases). V lost 9 bases to trimming and J lost 5 bases, with 16 bases between them. The germline CDR1 and CDR2 sequences are LNHDA and SQIVND (reference sequence). The CDR3 runs to 13 residues.

The chain combines TRBV15 with TRBJ1-4; D not certain. V lost 0 bases to trimming and J lost 3 bases, with 14 bases between them. From germline, CDR1 is LNHNV and CDR2 YYDKDF (reference sequence). This CDR3 comprises 17 residues. CDR3 DNA: TGTGCCACCAGCAGAGAATCGGCAGTCACTTCTAATGAAAAACTGTTTTTT. This encodes CATSRESAVTSNEKLFF.

This clonotype was seen ten or more times. The gene calls are TRBV5-5 and TRBJ2-3, with D uncertain. V lost 4 bases, J lost 4 bases, and 16 bases lay in between. The CDR3 has 15 amino acids. Germline CDR1 and CDR2: SGHKS and YYEKEE (reference sequence). This chain's CDR3 is CASSPEPTLADTQYF. The CDR3 bases are TGTGCCAGCAGCCCGGAACCTACGCTGGCAGATACGCAGTATTTT.